These 24 T cell receptor beta chains were all obtained from the same sample, sequenced in a study of blood T cell repertoires in COVID-19 (dated by TCRdb to 2018 to 2021). Libraries were made using the immunoSEQ multiplex PCR assay. What TCRdb holds here is the immuneACCESS table cut down to in-frame rearrangements. Part of the clones is not present; checked against another copy, under half of the missing clones reflect an unresolved V gene, and the others are unexplained. The sample includes 190,000 or so clones, with roughly 90% observed a single time. The ten largest clones represent around 2% of the sample. Material: PBMCs or T cells enriched from blood (not recorded which). Every receptor here comes from a woman in her thirties who had recovered from COVID-19.

The chain links TRBV2 to TRBJ1-1; 8 nucleotides match TRBD1. This CDR3 region has 14 residues. Germline V lookup: CDR1 SNHLY, CDR2 FYNNEI. V dropped 8 bases and J dropped 1; count of bases not matched to a gene: 6. This CDR3 is CASSAGGGNTEAFF. In DNA, the CDR3 is TGTGCCAGCTCCGCAGGGGGCGGGAACACTGAAGCTTTCTTT.

J is TRBJ2-3 and V is TRBV7-2, with D possibly TRBD1 on 6 matching bases. The CDR3 totals 14 residues. The V and J ends lost 7 bases and 4 bases respectively, with 15 bases between them. Germline values: CDR1 SGHTA, CDR2 FQGNSA. CDR3: CASNGQLGSDTQYF. The CDR3 DNA is TGTGCCAGCAACGGACAGTTAGGTTCAGATACGCAGTATTTT.

This clone was seen once. The V and J genes are TRBV4-1 and TRBJ2-5, with 8 bases aligning to TRBD2. J lost 5 bases, V lost 1 base, and 18 bases had no gene match. CDR3 size: 19 residues. Per germline, CDR1 MGHRA and CDR2 YSYEKL. CDR3 nucleotides: TGCGCCAGCAGCCAAGCCCCCCCCGAACTAGCGGATCTCTCGGAGACCCAGTACTTC. Its protein product is CASSQAPPELADLSETQYF.

The chain joins TRBV19 to TRBJ2-6, with D maybe TRBD1 (6 bases). Trimming pared 6 bases from V and 0 bases from J, leaving 12 bases between. Germline V lookup: CDR1 LNHDA, CDR2 SQIVND (reference sequence). The CDR3 length is 16 residues. This chain's CDR3 is CASRPGTFSGANVLTF. DNA of the CDR3: TGTGCCAGTAGACCCGGGACATTCTCTGGGGCCAACGTCCTGACTTTC.

This CDR3 is CASSRDYSYNEQFF. Written as DNA, the CDR3 is TGTGCCAGCTCTCGGGACTATTCCTACAATGAGCAGTTCTTC. The chain carries TRBV6-4 and TRBJ2-1; 7 bases fit TRBD2. CDR1 MRHNA and CDR2 SNTAGT come from the germline V gene. The CDR3 is 14 residues long. After removal of 8 bases from V and 1 base from J, the junction contained 5 bases not matched to a gene.

This clone has a single count. The V gene is TRBV5-1, the J gene TRBJ2-2; TRBD2 matches at 13 bases. CDR1 and CDR2 from the germline V gene are SGHRS and YFSETQ. V trimming: 4 bases; J trimming: 6 bases; junction bases outside the gene matches: 9. CDR3 length: 17 amino acids. Here the CDR3 DNA reads TGCGCCAGCAGCCAGACTAGCGGGAGGAACGTCGCCGGGGAGCTGTTTTTT. This encodes CASSQTSGRNVAGELFF.

A few counts support this clone. The chain carries TRBV7-2 and TRBJ1-1; 9 bases are a match to TRBD1. The V and J ends lost 5 bases and 6 bases, in that order; junction bases with no gene match: 7. The CDR3 is 14 residues long. Germline assignment: CDR1 SGHTA and CDR2 FQGNSA. CDR3: CASSGNRGQAEAFF. In DNA, the CDR3 is TGTGCCAGCAGCGGGAACAGGGGGCAGGCTGAAGCTTTCTTT.

The chain employs TRBV7-9 and TRBJ2-2; 12 bases map to TRBD2. Looked up from germline, CDR1 is SEHNR and CDR2 is FQNEAQ (reference sequence). The CDR3 extends over 15 amino acids. Trimming cost V 5 bases and J 4 bases; bases outside gene matches: 2. CDR3 nucleotide sequence: TGTGCCAGCAGCCGACTAGCGGGAGTCACCGGGGAGCTGTTTTTT. Protein product: CASSRLAGVTGELFF. Together with reference TRBV7-9 and TRBJ2-2, the CDR3 gives the full variable domain: DTGVSQNPRHKITKRGQNVTFRCDPISEHNRLYWYRQTLGQGPEFLTYFQNEAQLEKSRLLSDRFSAERPKGSFSTLEIQRTEQGDSAMYLCASSRLAGVTGELFFGEGSRLTVL.

V usage is TRBV13 and J usage is TRBJ2-5, with TRBD2 matching 10 bases. The CDR3 loop spans 16 amino acids. The ends lost 5 bases at V and 1 base at J; junction bases unmatched: 7. Germline V lookup: CDR1 PRHDT, CDR2 FYEKMQ (reference sequence). Here the CDR3 reads CASSPRTSGLQETQYF. The CDR3 coding sequence is TGTGCCAGCAGCCCCCGGACTAGCGGCCTCCAAGAGACCCAGTACTTC.

This clone was counted once. The V gene is TRBV5-6, the J gene TRBJ1-3; TRBD1 agrees at 8 bases. Trimming removed 4 bases from V and 6 bases from J; junction bases left unmatched: 6. Germline lookup yields CDR1 SGHDT and CDR2 YYEEEE. This CDR3 spans 14 amino acids. The DNA of the CDR3 is TGTGCCAGCAGCGTGGGGACAGGCCCAAACACCATATATTTT. This sequence encodes CASSVGTGPNTIYF.

This clone has only one observation. The rearrangement joins TRBV18 to TRBJ2-7; TRBD1 matches at 7 bases. V lost 5 bases, J lost 0 bases, and 7 bases stayed unmatched. CDR3 size: 15 residues. Germline V gene data show CDR1 as KGHSH and CDR2 as LQKENI. Here the CDR3 DNA reads TGTGCCAGCTCAGCAGACAGGGCTAGCTCCTACGAGCAGTACTTC. Amino acid sequence: CASSADRASSYEQYF.

In regard to this clone: The junction differs from germline at one of its ends, possibly a read error. The rearrangement uses TRBV19 and TRBJ2-2; 7 positions match TRBD1. Germline V lookup: CDR1 LNHDA, CDR2 SQIVND (reference sequence). The CDR3 loop spans 18 amino acids. CDR3 nucleotide sequence: TGTGCCAGTAGCACCCTTATCCCGACAGGGACGAAAACCGGGGAGCTGTTTTTT. Encoded protein: CASSTLIPTGTKTGELFF.

The V and J genes are TRBV7-8 and TRBJ2-2; D ambiguous. The CDR3 extends over 13 amino acids. Trimming left V 2 bases short and J 6 bases short, with 7 bases between. Looked up from germline, CDR1 is SGHVS and CDR2 is FQNEAQ. CDR3 in DNA: TGTGCCAGCAGCTTAAGTGGAGCCGGGGAGCTGTTTTTT. As protein: CASSLSGAGELFF.

The chain combines TRBV11-3 with TRBJ1-4, with 9 bases aligning to TRBD1. Germline V lookup: CDR1 SGHNT, CDR2 YENEEA. The junction had 2 bases not matched to a gene; V was cut back by 0 bases and J by 6 bases. The CDR3 is made up of 15 amino acids. The chain's CDR3 is CASSLDRTGDEKLFF. The CDR3 DNA follows: TGTGCCAGCAGCTTAGATCGGACAGGGGATGAAAAACTGTTTTTT.

V gene TRBV19 combines with J gene TRBJ2-1; TRBD1 matches at 10 bases. V was pared by 7 bases and J by 7 bases, with 4 bases of the junction left unmatched. CDR1 and CDR2 from the germline V gene are LNHDA and SQIVND (reference sequence). CDR3 size: 13 residues. The CDR3 spells CASTGTGENEQFF. The DNA for the CDR3 is TGTGCCAGTACCGGGACAGGGGAGAATGAGCAGTTCTTC.

This sequence joins TRBV4-2 and TRBJ2-7; 7 nucleotides agree with TRBD1. The CDR3 is 15 residues long. Germline CDR1 reads LGHNA; CDR2 reads YNFKEQ. V was pared by 3 bases and J by 2 bases, with 7 bases of the junction left unmatched. In DNA, the CDR3 is TGTGCCAGCAGCCAGCTACAGGGGTTTCCCTACGAGCAGTACTTC. Translated, it gives CASSQLQGFPYEQYF.

The V gene is TRBV6-5, the J gene TRBJ2-1, with a tentative D call TRBD1 (5 bases). The CDR3 is 15 residues long. The germline CDR1 and CDR2 sequences are MNHEY and SVGAGI. V lost 2 bases to trimming and J lost 4 bases, with 12 bases between them. CDR3 DNA sequence: TGTGCCAGCAGTTACCAAGGACAAAATTACAATGAGCAGTTCTTC. This sequence encodes CASSYQGQNYNEQFF.

The chain couples TRBV4-1 to TRBJ1-5; 7 nucleotides line up with TRBD1. J was trimmed by 4 bases and V by 0 bases; bases with no gene match: 3. This CDR3 has 15 amino acids. Germline values: CDR1 MGHRA, CDR2 YSYEKL. The CDR3 DNA reads as TGCGCCAGCAGCCAAGAGGGACAGAGTAATCAGCCCCAGCATTTT. Amino acids: CASSQEGQSNQPQHF.

J is TRBJ2-5 and V is TRBV7-3, with a possible D match to TRBD1 (5 bases). The ends were cut back, 6 bases at V and 3 bases at J, with 11 bases in the middle. Germline V lookup: CDR1 SGHTA, CDR2 FQGTGA. The CDR3 is made up of 13 amino acids. DNA of the CDR3: TGTGCCAGCAGTCTCGACAGTAAAGAGACCCAGTACTTC. Its translation: CASSLDSKETQYF.

The J gene is TRBJ1-1, the V gene TRBV5-4, with unresolved D. The CDR3 covers 13 residues. The germline V gene encodes CDR1 SGHNT and CDR2 YYREEE (reference sequence). V was cut by 0 bases and J by 5 bases, with 8 bases left in between. The CDR3 loop is CASSLEQLTEAFF. The CDR3 nucleotides are TGTGCCAGCAGCTTGGAACAGTTAACTGAAGCTTTCTTT.

CDR3: CASSSRGSTDTQYF. CDR3 DNA sequence: TGTGCCAGCAGCTCCAGGGGGAGCACAGATACGCAGTATTTT. This rearrangement joins TRBV11-3 to TRBJ2-3; TRBD1 matches at 7 bases. The CDR3 runs 14 residues. CDR1 is SGHNT and CDR2 is YENEEA in the germline V gene. The ends lost 4 bases at V and 0 bases at J; junction bases unmatched: 1.

The chain is built from TRBV5-6 and TRBJ1-1; D gene unclear. Looked up from germline, CDR1 is SGHDT and CDR2 is YYEEEE. The length of the CDR3 is 14 residues. Between the trimmed V and J ends, which lost 1 base and 7 bases, there was a span of 14 bases. The CDR3 nucleotides are TGTGCCAGCAGCTTGTTTCGATCCTACGATGAAGCTTTCTTT. Translation: CASSLFRSYDEAFF.

The chain uses TRBV6-2 or TRBV6-3 and TRBJ2-5, with a tentative D call TRBD1 (7 bases). V shed 5 bases and J shed 2 bases, with 9 bases lying between them. Germline CDR1 MNHEY, CDR2 SVGEGT. CDR3 length: 13 amino acids. CDR3 region: CASSQGGQETQYF. CDR3 coding DNA: TGTGCCAGCAGTCAGGGGGGTCAAGAGACCCAGTACTTC.

The rearrangement links TRBV7-9 to TRBJ1-5, with 10 nucleotides matching TRBD1. CDR3 size: 16 residues. Germline CDR1 SEHNR, CDR2 FQNEAQ (reference sequence). With V trimmed by 3 bases and J by 4 bases, 6 bases remained unmatched. CDR3 region: CASSLSGQGSNQPQHF. The CDR3 coding sequence is TGTGCCAGCAGCTTGTCGGGACAGGGGAGTAATCAGCCCCAGCATTTT.